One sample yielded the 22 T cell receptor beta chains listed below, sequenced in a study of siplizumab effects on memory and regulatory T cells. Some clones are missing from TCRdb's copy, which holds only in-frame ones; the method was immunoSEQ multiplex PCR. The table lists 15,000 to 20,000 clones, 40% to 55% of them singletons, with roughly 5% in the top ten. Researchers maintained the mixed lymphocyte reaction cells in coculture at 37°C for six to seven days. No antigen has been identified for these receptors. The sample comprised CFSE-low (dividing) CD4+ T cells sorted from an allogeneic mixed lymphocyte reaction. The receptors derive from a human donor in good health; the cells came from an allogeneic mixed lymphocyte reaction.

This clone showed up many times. The CDR3 bases are TGTGCCAGCAGCCTTGACAGGGCGAGTGGCTACACCTTC. Its translation: CASSLDRASGYTF. The gene calls are TRBV5-4 and TRBJ1-2; 7 bases fit TRBD1. CDR3 length: 13 amino acids. J gave up 7 bases and V 4 bases, and 7 bases lay outside the gene matches. In germline, CDR1 is SGHNT, CDR2 YYREEE (reference sequence).

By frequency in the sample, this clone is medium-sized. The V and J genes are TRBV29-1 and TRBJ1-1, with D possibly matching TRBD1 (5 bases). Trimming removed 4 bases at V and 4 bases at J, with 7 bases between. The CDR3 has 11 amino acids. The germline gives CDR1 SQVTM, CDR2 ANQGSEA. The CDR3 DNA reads TGCAGCGTTGCAGGGAGCACTGAAGCTTTCTTT. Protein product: CSVAGSTEAFF.

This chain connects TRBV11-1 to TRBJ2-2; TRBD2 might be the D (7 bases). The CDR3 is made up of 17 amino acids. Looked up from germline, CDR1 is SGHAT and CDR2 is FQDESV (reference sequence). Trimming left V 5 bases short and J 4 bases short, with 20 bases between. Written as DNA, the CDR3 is TGTGCCAGCAGCGCCCCGAGGGCGGGGGCATCCACCGGGGAGCTGTTTTTT. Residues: CASSAPRAGASTGELFF.

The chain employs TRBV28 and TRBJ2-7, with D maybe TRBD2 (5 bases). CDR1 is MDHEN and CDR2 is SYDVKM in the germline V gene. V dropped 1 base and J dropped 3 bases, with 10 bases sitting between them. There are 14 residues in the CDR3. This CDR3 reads CASSLSNSGYEQYF. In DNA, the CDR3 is TGTGCCAGCAGTTTATCCAACAGCGGCTACGAGCAGTACTTC.

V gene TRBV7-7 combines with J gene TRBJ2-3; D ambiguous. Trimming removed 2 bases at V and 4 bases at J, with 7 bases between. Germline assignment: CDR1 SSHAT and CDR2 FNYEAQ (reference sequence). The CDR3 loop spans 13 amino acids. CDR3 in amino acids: CASSLSRADTQYF. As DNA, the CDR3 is TGTGCCAGCAGCTTATCTAGGGCAGATACGCAGTATTTT.

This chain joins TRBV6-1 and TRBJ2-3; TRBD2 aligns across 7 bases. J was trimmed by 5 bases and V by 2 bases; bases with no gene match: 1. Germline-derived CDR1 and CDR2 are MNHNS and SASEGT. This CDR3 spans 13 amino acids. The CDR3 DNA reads TGTGCCAGCAGTGAACAGCGGGGAGATACGCAGTATTTT. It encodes CASSEQRGDTQYF.

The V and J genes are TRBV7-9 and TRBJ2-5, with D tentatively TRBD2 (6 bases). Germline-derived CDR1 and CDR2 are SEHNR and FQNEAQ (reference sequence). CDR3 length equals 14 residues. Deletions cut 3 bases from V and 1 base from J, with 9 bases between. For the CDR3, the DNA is TGTGCCAGCAGCTTTTACGGGGGCCAAGAGACCCAGTACTTC. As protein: CASSFYGGQETQYF. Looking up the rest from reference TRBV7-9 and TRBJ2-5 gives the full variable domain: DTGVSQNPRHKITKRGQNVTFRCDPISEHNRLYWYRQTLGQGPEFLTYFQNEAQLEKSRLLSDRFSAERPKGSFSTLEIQRTEQGDSAMYLCASSFYGGQETQYFGPGTRLLVL.

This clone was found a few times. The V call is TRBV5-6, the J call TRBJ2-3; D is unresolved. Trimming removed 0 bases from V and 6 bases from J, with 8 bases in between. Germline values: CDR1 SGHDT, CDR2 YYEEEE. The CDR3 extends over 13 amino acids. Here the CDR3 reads CASSLGPRDTQYF. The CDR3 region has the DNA TGTGCCAGCAGCTTGGGACCGCGGGATACGCAGTATTTT.

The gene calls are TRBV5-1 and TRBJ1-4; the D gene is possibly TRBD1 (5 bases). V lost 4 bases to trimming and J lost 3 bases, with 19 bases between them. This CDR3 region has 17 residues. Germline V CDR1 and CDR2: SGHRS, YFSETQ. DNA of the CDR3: TGCGCCAGCAGCACGGACGGAGGGGTGGGAGCTAATGAAAAACTGTTTTTT. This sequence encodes CASSTDGGVGANEKLFF. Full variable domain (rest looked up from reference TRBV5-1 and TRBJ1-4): KAGVTQTPRYLIKTRGQQVTLSCSPISGHRSVSWYQQTPGQGLQFLFEYFSETQRNKGNFPGRFSGRQFSNSRSEMNVSTLELGDSALYLCASSTDGGVGANEKLFFGSGTQLSVL.

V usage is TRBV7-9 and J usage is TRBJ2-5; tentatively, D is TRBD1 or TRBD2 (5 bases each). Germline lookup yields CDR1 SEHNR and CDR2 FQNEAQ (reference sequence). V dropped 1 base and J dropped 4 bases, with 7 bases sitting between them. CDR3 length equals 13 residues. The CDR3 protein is CASSLGGVETQYF. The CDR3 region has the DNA TGTGCCAGCAGCTTAGGAGGGGTAGAGACCCAGTACTTC.

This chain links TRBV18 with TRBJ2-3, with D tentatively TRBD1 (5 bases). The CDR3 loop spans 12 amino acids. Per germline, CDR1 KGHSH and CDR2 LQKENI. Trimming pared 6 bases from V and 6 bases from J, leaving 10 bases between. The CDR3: CASSDTSDTQYF. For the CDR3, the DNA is TGTGCCAGCTCGGACACCTCGGATACGCAGTATTTT. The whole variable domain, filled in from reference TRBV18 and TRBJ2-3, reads NAGVMQNPRHLVRRRGQEARLRCSPMKGHSHVYWYRQLPEEGLKFMVYLQKENIIDESGMPKERFSAEFPKEGPSILRIQQVVRGDSAAYFCASSDTSDTQYFGPGTRLTVL.

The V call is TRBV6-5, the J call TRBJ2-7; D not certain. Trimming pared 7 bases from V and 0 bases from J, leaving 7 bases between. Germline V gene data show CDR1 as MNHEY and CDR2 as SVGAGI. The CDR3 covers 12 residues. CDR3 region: CASISTSYEQYF. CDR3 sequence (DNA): TGTGCCAGCATATCCACCTCCTACGAGCAGTACTTC.

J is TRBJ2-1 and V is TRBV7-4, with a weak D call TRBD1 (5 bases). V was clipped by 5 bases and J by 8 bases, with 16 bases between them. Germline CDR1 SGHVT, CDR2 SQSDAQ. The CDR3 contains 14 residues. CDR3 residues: CASSPLRGRDEQFF. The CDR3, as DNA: TGTGCCAGCAGCCCTCTTAGGGGCCGGGATGAGCAGTTCTTC.

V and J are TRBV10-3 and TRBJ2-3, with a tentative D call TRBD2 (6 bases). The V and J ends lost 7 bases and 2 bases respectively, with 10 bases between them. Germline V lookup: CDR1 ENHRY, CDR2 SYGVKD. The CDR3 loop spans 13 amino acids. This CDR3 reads CAIMGGTTDTQYF. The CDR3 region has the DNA TGTGCCATCATGGGGGGAACCACAGATACGCAGTATTTT.

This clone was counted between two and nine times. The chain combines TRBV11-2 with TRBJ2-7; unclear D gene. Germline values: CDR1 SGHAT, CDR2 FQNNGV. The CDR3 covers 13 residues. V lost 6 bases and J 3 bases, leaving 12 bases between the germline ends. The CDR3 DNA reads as TGTGCCAGCAGGATGACCGCTAGCTACGAGCAGTACTTC. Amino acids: CASRMTASYEQYF. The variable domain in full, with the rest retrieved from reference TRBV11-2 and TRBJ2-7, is EAGVAQSPRYKIIEKRQSVAFWCNPISGHATLYWYQQILGQGPKLLIQFQNNGVVDDSQLPKDRFSAERLKGVDSTLKIQPAKLEDSAVYLCASRMTASYEQYFGPGTRLTVT.

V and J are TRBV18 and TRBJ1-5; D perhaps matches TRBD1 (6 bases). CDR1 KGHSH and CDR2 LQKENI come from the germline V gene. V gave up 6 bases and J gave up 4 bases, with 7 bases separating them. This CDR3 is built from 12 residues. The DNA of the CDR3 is TGTGCCAGCTCCAGGGGTAATCAGCCCCAGCATTTT. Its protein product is CASSRGNQPQHF. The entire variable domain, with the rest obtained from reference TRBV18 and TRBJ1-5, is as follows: NAGVMQNPRHLVRRRGQEARLRCSPMKGHSHVYWYRQLPEEGLKFMVYLQKENIIDESGMPKERFSAEFPKEGPSILRIQQVVRGDSAAYFCASSRGNQPQHFGDGTRLSIL.

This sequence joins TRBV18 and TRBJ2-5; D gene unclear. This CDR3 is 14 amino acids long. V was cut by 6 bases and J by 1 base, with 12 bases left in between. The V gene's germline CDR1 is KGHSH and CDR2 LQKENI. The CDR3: CASSLSGSQETQYF. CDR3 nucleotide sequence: TGTGCCAGCTCGCTGTCAGGTTCCCAAGAGACCCAGTACTTC.

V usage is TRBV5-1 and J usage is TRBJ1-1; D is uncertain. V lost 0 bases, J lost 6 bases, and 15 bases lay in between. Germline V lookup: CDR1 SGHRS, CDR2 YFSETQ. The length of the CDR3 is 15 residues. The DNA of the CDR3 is TGCGCCAGCAGCTTGGCCGGAGGGATCGAATCTGAAGCTTTCTTT. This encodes CASSLAGGIESEAFF.

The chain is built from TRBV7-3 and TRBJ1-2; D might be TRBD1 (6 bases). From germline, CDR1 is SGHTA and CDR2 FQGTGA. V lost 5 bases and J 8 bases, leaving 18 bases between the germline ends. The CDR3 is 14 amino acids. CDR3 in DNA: TGTGCCAGCAGCCCCACCACAGGGAATGGCGGCTACACCTTC. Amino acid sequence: CASSPTTGNGGYTF.

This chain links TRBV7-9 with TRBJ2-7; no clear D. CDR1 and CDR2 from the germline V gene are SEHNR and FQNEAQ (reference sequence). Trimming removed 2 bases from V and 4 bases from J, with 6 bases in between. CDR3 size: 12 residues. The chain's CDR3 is CASSLYLYEQYF. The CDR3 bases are TGTGCCAGCAGCTTATATTTATACGAGCAGTACTTC.

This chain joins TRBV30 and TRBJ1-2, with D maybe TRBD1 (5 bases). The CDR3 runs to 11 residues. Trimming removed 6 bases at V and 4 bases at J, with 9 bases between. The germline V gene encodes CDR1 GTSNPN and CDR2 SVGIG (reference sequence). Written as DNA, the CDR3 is TGTGCCTGCGGGACCGTCTATGGCTACACCTTC. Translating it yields CACGTVYGYTF.

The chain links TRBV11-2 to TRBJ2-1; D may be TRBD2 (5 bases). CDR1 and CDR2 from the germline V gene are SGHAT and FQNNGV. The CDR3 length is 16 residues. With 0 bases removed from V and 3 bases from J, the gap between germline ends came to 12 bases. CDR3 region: CASSLEYSGGYNEQFF. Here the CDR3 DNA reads TGTGCCAGCAGCTTAGAATACAGCGGAGGCTACAATGAGCAGTTCTTC.